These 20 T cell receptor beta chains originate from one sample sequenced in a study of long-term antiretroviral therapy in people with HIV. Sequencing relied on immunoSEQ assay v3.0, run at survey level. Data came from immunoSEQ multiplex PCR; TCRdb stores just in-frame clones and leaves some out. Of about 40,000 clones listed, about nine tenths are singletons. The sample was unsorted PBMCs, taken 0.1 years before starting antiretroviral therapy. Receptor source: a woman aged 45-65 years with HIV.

CDR3 protein: CASSVALQGPTYEQYF. The CDR3 region has the DNA TGTGCCAGCAGCGTAGCGCTACAGGGACCCACCTACGAGCAGTACTTC. V and J are TRBV9 and TRBJ2-7; D might be TRBD1 (6 bases). Germline V gene sequence: CDR1 SGDLS, CDR2 YYNGEE. Trimming removed 0 bases at V and 2 bases at J, with 15 bases between. The CDR3 loop spans 16 amino acids.

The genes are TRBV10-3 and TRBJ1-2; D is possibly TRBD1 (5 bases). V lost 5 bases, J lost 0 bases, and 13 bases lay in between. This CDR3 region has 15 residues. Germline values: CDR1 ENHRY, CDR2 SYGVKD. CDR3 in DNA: TGTGCCATCAGTTTAGGACTAGGGGCTAACTATGGCTACACCTTC. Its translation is CAISLGLGANYGYTF.

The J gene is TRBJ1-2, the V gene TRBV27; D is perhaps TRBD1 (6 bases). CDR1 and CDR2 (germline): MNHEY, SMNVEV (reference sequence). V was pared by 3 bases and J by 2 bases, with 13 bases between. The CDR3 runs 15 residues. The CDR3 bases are TGTGCCAGCAGTTTTAGTGACAGGATAAACTATGGCTACACCTTC. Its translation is CASSFSDRINYGYTF.

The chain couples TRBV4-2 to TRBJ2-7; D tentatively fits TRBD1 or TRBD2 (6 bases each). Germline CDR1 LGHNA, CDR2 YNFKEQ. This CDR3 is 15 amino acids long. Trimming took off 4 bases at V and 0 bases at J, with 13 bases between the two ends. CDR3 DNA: TGTGCCAGCAGCCCAACCCCGGGGGCCTCCTACGAGCAGTACTTC. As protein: CASSPTPGASYEQYF.

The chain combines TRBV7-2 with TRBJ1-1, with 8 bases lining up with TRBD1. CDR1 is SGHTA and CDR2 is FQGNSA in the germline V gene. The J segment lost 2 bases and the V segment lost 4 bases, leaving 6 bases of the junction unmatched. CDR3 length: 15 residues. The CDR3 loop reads CASSWQGAVNTEAFF. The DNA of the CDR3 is TGTGCCAGCAGCTGGCAGGGGGCGGTAAACACTGAAGCTTTCTTT.

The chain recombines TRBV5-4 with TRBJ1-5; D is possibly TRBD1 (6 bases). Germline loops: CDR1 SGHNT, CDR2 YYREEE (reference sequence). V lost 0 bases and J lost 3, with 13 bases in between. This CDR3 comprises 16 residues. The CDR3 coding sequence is TGTGCCAGCAGCTTGGACCGGGGGCAAGCCAATCAGCCCCAGCATTTT. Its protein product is CASSLDRGQANQPQHF.

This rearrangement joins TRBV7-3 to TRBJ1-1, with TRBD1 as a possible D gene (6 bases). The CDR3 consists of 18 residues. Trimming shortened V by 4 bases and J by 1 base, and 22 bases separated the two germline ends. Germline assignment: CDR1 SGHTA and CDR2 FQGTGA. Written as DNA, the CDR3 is TGTGCCAGCAGCTCCCCCGGGTACAGGGTAGGGAAGAACACTGAAGCTTTCTTT. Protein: CASSSPGYRVGKNTEAFF.

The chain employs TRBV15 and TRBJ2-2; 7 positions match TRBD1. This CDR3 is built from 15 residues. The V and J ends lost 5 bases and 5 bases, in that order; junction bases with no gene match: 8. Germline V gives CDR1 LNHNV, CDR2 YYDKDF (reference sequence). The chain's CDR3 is CATSRHRGGTGELFF. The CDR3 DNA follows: TGTGCCACCAGCCGGCACAGGGGTGGAACCGGGGAGCTGTTTTTT.

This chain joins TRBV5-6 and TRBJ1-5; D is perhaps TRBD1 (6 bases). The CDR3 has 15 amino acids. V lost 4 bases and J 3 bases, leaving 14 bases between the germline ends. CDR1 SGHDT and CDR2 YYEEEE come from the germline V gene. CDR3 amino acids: CASSPGGGVNQPQHF. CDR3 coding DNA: TGTGCCAGCAGCCCCGGCGGGGGCGTCAATCAGCCCCAGCATTTT.

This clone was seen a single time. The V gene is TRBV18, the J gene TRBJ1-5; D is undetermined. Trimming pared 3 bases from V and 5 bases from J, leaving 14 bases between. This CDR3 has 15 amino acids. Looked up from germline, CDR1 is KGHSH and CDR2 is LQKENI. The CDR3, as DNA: TGTGCCAGCTCACCGTTACGGACTAGGGATCAGCCCCAGCATTTT. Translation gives CASSPLRTRDQPQHF. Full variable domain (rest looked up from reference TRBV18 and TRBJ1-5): NAGVMQNPRHLVRRRGQEARLRCSPMKGHSHVYWYRQLPEEGLKFMVYLQKENIIDESGMPKERFSAEFPKEGPSILRIQQVVRGDSAAYFCASSPLRTRDQPQHFGDGTRLSIL.

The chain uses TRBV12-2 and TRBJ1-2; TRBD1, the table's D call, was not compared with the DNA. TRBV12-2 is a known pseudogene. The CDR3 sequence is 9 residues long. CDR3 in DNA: TGTGCAAGTCGCTCCCACTACACCTTC. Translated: CASRSHYTF.

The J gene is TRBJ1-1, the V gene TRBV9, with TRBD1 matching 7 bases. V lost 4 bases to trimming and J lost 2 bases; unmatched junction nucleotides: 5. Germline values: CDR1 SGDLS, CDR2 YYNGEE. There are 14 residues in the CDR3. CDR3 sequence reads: CASSPGTANTEAFF. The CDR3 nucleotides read TGTGCCAGCAGCCCGGGGACAGCTAACACTGAAGCTTTCTTT.

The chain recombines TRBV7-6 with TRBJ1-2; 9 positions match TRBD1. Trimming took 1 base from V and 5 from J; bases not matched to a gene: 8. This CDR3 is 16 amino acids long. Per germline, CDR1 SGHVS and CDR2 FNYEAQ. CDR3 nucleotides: TGTGCCAGCAGCTTAGGGGGACAGGGTGAATGGTATGGCTACACCTTC. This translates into CASSLGGQGEWYGYTF.

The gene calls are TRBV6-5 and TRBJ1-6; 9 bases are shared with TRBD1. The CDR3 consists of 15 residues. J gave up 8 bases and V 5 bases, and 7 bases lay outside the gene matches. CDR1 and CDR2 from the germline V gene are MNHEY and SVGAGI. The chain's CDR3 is CASSRPQGADSPLHF. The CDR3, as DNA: TGTGCCAGCAGTCGACCACAGGGGGCGGATTCACCCCTCCACTTT.

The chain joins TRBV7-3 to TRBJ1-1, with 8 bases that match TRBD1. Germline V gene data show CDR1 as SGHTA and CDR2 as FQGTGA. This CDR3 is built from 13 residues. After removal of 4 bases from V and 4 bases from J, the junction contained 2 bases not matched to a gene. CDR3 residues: CASSSQGATEAFF. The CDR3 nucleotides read TGTGCCAGCAGCTCCCAGGGGGCCACTGAAGCTTTCTTT.

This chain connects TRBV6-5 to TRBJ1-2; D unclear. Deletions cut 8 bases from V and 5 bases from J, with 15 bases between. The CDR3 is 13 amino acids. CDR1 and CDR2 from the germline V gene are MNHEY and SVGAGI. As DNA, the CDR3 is TGTGCCAGCCGAGTTGGCGAGTTATATGGCTACACCTTC. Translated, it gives CASRVGELYGYTF.

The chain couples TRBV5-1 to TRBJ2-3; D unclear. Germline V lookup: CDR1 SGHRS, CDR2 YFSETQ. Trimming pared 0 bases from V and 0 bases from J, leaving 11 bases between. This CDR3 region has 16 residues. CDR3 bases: TGCGCCAGCAGCTTGGCCGCGGACCCTAGCACAGATACGCAGTATTTT. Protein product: CASSLAADPSTDTQYF.

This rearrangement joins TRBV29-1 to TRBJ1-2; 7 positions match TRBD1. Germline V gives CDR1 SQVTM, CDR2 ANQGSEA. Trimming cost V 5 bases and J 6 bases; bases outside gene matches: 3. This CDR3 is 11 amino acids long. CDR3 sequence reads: CSVRQGNGYTF. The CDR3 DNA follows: TGCAGCGTTCGACAGGGTAATGGCTACACCTTC.

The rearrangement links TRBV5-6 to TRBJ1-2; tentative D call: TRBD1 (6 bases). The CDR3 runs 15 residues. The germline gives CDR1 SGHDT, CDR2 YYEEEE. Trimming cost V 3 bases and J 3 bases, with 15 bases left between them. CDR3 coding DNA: TGTGCCAGCAGCTCAAAGCAGGGGCGGTACTATGGCTACACCTTC. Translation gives CASSSKQGRYYGYTF. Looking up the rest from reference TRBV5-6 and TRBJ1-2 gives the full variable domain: DAGVTQSPTHLIKTRGQQVTLRCSPKSGHDTVSWYQQALGQGPQFIFQYYEEEERQRGNFPDRFSGHQFPNYSSELNVNALLLGDSALYLCASSSKQGRYYGYTFGSGTRLTVV.

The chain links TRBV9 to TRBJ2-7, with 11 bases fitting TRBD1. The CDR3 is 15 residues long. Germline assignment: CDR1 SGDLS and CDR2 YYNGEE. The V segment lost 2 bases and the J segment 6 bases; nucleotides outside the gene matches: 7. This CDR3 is CASSVSGQGAREQYF. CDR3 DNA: TGTGCCAGCAGCGTCTCCGGACAGGGGGCTCGCGAGCAGTACTTC.